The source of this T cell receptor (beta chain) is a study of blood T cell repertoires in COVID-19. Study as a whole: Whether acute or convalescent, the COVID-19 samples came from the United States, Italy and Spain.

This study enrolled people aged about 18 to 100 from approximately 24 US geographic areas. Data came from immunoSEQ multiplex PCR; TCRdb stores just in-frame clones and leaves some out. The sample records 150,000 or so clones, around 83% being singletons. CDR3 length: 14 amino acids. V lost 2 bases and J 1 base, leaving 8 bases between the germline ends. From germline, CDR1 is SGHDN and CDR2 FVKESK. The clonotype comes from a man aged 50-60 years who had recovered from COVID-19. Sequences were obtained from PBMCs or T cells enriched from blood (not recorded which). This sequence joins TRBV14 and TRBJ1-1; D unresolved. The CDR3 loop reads CASSQRQWNTEAFF. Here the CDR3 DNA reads TGTGCCAGCAGCCAACGTCAGTGGAACACTGAAGCTTTCTTT.